This entry lists 17 T cell receptor beta chains sequenced from one sample in a study of T cells in Graves' hyperthyroidism and ophthalmopathy. What was amplified from RNA transcripts were TCR beta CDR3 regions. Primed by the HTBI set, a first-round RT-PCR was run on the TCR CDR3. MiXCR was run by TCRdb on the multiplex PCR reads, yielding one entry per CDR3 protein. Of around 400,000 distinct CDR3 sequences listed, roughly 25% are singletons. Sequencing was carried out using blood. Receptors originate from a man aged 45-60 years with Graves' hyperthyroidism.

The chain uses TRBV7-2 and TRBJ2-2, with D possibly called TRBD1 or TRBD2 (5 bases each). The CDR3 sequence is 15 residues long. The germline V and J ends were trimmed by 4 bases and 5 bases, with 14 bases remaining between them. Germline V gene lookup returns CDR1 SGHTA and CDR2 FQGNSA. The CDR3 DNA reads as TGTGCCAGCAGCTCCCGGGGCACCTCAACCGGGGAGCTGTTTTTT. This sequence encodes CASSSRGTSTGELFF.

The table lists this clonotype with a count of one. The chain uses TRBV28 and TRBJ1-1; the D gene is possibly TRBD1 (6 bases). The germline V and J ends were trimmed by 5 bases and 0 bases, with 16 bases remaining between them. This CDR3 has 16 residues. Germline values: CDR1 MDHEN, CDR2 SYDVKM. The CDR3 nucleotides are TGTGCCAGCAGTGCCCGGGACATCAAGGTGAACACTGAAGCTTTCTTT. The encoded protein is CASSARDIKVNTEAFF.

V and J are TRBV20-1 and TRBJ2-3; D perhaps matches TRBD1 (5 bases). Germline assignment: CDR1 DFQATT and CDR2 SNEGSKA (reference sequence). The CDR3 is 14 amino acids. The DNA for the CDR3 is TGCGGGGCAGTCACCCCTACTAGCACAGATACGCAGTATTTT. This gives the protein CGAVTPTSTDTQYF.

In its sample, this clonotype was seen a few times. V is TRBV5-4 and J is TRBJ2-3; 7 nucleotides align to TRBD2. V lost 7 bases and J lost 8; bases outside the gene matches: 4. The germline V gene encodes CDR1 SGHNT and CDR2 YYREEE (reference sequence). This CDR3 has 11 amino acids. The CDR3 reads CASDTGGTQYF. DNA for the CDR3: TGTGCCAGCGATACGGGAGGTACGCAGTATTTT.

Comment on this clonotype: A read error may produce the germline difference seen at one junction end. The chain couples TRBV12-3 or TRBV12-4 to TRBJ2-7; possible D gene TRBD1, 5 bases. The CDR3 totals 13 residues. The CDR3 coding sequence is TGCGCCAGCAGTCCCTCAGGGCCTCTCGAGCAGTACTTC. The encoded protein is CASSPSGPLEQYF.

The chain combines TRBV5-5 with TRBJ1-4; D possibly corresponds to TRBD1 (6 bases). The germline CDR1 and CDR2 sequences are SGHKS and YYEKEE (reference sequence). V was trimmed by 6 bases and J by 6 bases, leaving 15 bases between them. The CDR3 spans 14 residues. Here the CDR3 DNA reads TGTGCCAGCAACCCACAGGGACCAGATGAAAAACTGTTTTTT. Translated, it gives CASNPQGPDEKLFF.

This clonotype appeared a few times. The chain combines TRBV28 with TRBJ2-3, with TRBD2 identical over 8 bases. This CDR3 has 20 amino acids. In germline, CDR1 is MDHEN, CDR2 SYDVKM. The V and J ends lost 4 bases and 0 bases, in that order; junction bases with no gene match: 18. CDR3 DNA: TGTGCCAGCAGTTGGGAGGGGCCGACACTAGCGGAGACTAGCACAGATACGCAGTATTTT. Protein: CASSWEGPTLAETSTDTQYF.

V usage is TRBV10-3 and J usage is TRBJ1-2; D is undetermined. Germline loops: CDR1 ENHRY, CDR2 SYGVKD. Trimming removed 0 bases at V and 7 bases at J, with 6 bases between. The length of the CDR3 is 12 residues. CDR3 region: CAISESTSGYTF. The DNA for the CDR3 is TGTGCCATCAGTGAGTCGACGTCTGGCTACACCTTC.

The chain couples TRBV7-9 to TRBJ2-5; D tentatively fits TRBD1 or TRBD2 (6 bases each). This CDR3 is 14 amino acids long. Germline V gives CDR1 SEHNR, CDR2 FQNEAQ (reference sequence). V lost 3 bases and J lost 5, with 13 bases in between. The CDR3 DNA follows: TGTGCCAGCAGCTTCTCGGGGGCGGGCGAGACCCAGTACTTC. Encoded protein: CASSFSGAGETQYF.

This clonotype came up many times. This chain uses TRBV2 with TRBJ2-5; D gene uncertain. V was trimmed by 9 bases and J by 3 bases, leaving 8 bases between them. In germline, CDR1 is SNHLY, CDR2 FYNNEI. This CDR3 has 11 amino acids. The CDR3 DNA follows: TGTGCCAGTAAACAGAAAGAGACCCAGTACTTC. This translates into CASKQKETQYF.

This clonotype has just a few counts. The gene calls are TRBV6-9 and TRBJ2-7; the match to TRBD1 covers 7 bases. The germline V gene has CDR1 MNHGY and CDR2 SVAAGI. The CDR3 contains 14 residues. V lost 3 bases to trimming and J lost 2 bases; unmatched junction nucleotides: 4. CDR3 residues: CASSYFTGAYEQYF. CDR3 DNA: TGTGCCAGCAGTTACTTCACAGGGGCCTACGAGCAGTACTTC.

This sequence joins TRBV15 and TRBJ2-2, with D tentatively TRBD2 (5 bases). V lost 0 bases to trimming and J lost 0 bases, with 20 bases between them. Per germline, CDR1 LNHNV and CDR2 YYDKDF (reference sequence). The CDR3 spans 20 residues. CDR3 sequence: CATSRDYPSSGESNTGELFF. The CDR3 DNA is TGTGCCACCAGCAGAGATTACCCATCGAGCGGAGAATCGAACACCGGGGAGCTGTTTTTT.

The rearrangement joins TRBV6-1 to TRBJ1-4; D unclear. The V end lost 1 base, the J end lost 3 bases, and 9 bases lay between the germline ends. Germline CDR1 is MNHNS and CDR2 is SASEGT. This CDR3 has 15 residues. The CDR3 DNA is TGTGCCAGCAGTGAAGGGCCGGCCCCTAATGAAAAACTGTTTTTT. It encodes CASSEGPAPNEKLFF.

This clonotype has more than one count but fewer than ten. The chain is built from TRBV3-1 and TRBJ2-2; TRBD1 aligns across 8 bases. J lost 1 base, V lost 5 bases, and 3 bases had no gene match. The germline V gene has CDR1 LGHDT and CDR2 YNNKEL (reference sequence). The CDR3 totals 15 residues. CDR3 DNA sequence: TGTGCCAGCAGCAAGGACAGGGTGAACACCGGGGAGCTGTTTTTT. It codes for CASSKDRVNTGELFF.

At least ten counts were recorded for this clonotype. V and J are TRBV7-3 and TRBJ2-1, with a possible D match to TRBD2 (5 bases). CDR3 length: 14 amino acids. The V end was cut by 5 bases, the J end by 4 bases, with 12 bases between. Germline V gives CDR1 SGHTA, CDR2 FQGTGA. The CDR3 loop is CASSRTGSYNEQFF. DNA for the CDR3: TGTGCCAGCAGCCGGACGGGATCTTACAATGAGCAGTTCTTC.

The table lists this clonotype with a few counts. This sequence joins TRBV12-3 or TRBV12-4 and TRBJ1-1, with a weak D call TRBD1 (5 bases). The CDR3 consists of 17 residues. V lost 1 base, J lost 5 bases, and 20 bases lay in between. The CDR3 DNA follows: TGTGCCAGCAGTTTAGAACCAGGGCGGGTAGGGAGAACTGAAGCTTTCTTT. Amino acids: CASSLEPGRVGRTEAFF.

In its sample, this clonotype was seen a few times. This chain links TRBV28 with TRBJ2-7; D gene uncertain. The V and J ends lost 3 bases and 4 bases respectively, with 4 bases between them. The CDR3 is 11 residues long. CDR1 is MDHEN, CDR2 SYDVKM, per germline. The CDR3: CASSFKYEQYF. Here the CDR3 DNA reads TGTGCCAGCAGTTTTAAGTACGAGCAGTACTTC.